The 24 T cell receptor beta chains in this list originate from one sample, sequenced in a study of cytomegalovirus exposure and HLA in healthy donors. The primer mix had 60 Vbeta and 13 Jbeta primers. Assay used: immunoSEQ multiplex PCR; TCRdb lists only in-frame clones, some missing. The sample consists of around 110,000 clones, roughly 82% of them appearing once. Sequencing used PBMCs. The receptors were sampled from a woman aged 45-59 years in good health and CMV-seropositive.

This clone was seen a handful of times. In DNA, the CDR3 is TGTGCCAGCAGCTCTGGAGGGAGCACCGGGGAGCTGTTTTTT. This encodes CASSSGGSTGELFF. The chain employs TRBV5-5 and TRBJ2-2, with TRBD2 as a possible D gene (6 bases). The V gene lost 3 bases and the J gene lost 4 bases, with 10 bases spanning the gap. Germline V gives CDR1 SGHKS, CDR2 YYEKEE (reference sequence). The CDR3 totals 14 residues.

The V call is TRBV7-6, the J call TRBJ1-1, with a tentative D call TRBD1 (5 bases). Germline loops: CDR1 SGHVS, CDR2 FNYEAQ. CDR3 size: 14 residues. Trimming removed 1 base from V and 3 bases from J, with 9 bases in between. The CDR3 sequence is CASSLVGGDTEAFF. The CDR3, as DNA: TGTGCCAGCAGCTTAGTAGGAGGGGACACTGAAGCTTTCTTT.

V is TRBV4-2 and J is TRBJ2-1; D ambiguous. The CDR3 has 16 amino acids. V was shortened by 2 bases and J by 5 bases, with 16 bases between the two germline ends. Germline lookup yields CDR1 LGHNA and CDR2 YNFKEQ. CDR3 coding DNA: TGTGCCAGCAGCCAAATCGGCGGCGGCCTAAACAATGAGCAGTTCTTC. Protein product: CASSQIGGGLNNEQFF.

V usage is TRBV19 and J usage is TRBJ1-5; 9 positions agree with TRBD1. CDR3 size: 15 residues. Germline V gene data show CDR1 as LNHDA and CDR2 as SQIVND (reference sequence). V lost 3 bases to trimming and J lost 7 bases; unmatched junction nucleotides: 7. The chain's CDR3 is CASSIWDRVEQPQHF. CDR3 sequence (DNA): TGTGCCAGTAGTATCTGGGACAGGGTGGAACAGCCCCAGCATTTT.

A few counts support this clone. The chain combines TRBV28 with TRBJ2-6; the D is unclear. Germline loops: CDR1 MDHEN, CDR2 SYDVKM. Deletions cut 6 bases from V and 0 bases from J, with 9 bases between. This CDR3 is 15 amino acids long. CDR3 sequence (DNA): TGTGCCAGCAGGGTAGACAACTCTGGGGCCAACGTCCTGACTTTC. Translating it yields CASRVDNSGANVLTF.

This chain uses TRBV6-5 with TRBJ2-1; TRBD1 matches 8 bases. Germline lookup yields CDR1 MNHEY and CDR2 SVGAGI. V lost 2 bases and J lost 6; bases outside the gene matches: 9. CDR3 length: 16 amino acids. The DNA of the CDR3 is TGTGCCAGCAGTTACATGACAGGGGCCCCCTGCAATGAGCAGTTCTTC. Its translation: CASSYMTGAPCNEQFF.

This rearrangement joins TRBV9 to TRBJ1-6, with 7 bases aligning to TRBD1. Germline CDR1 reads SGDLS; CDR2 reads YYNGEE. The CDR3 is 15 amino acids. The J segment lost 4 bases and the V segment lost 0 bases, leaving 1 base of the junction unmatched. The CDR3 spells CASSVEGQYNSPLHF. The CDR3 DNA reads TGTGCCAGCAGCGTAGAGGGACAGTATAATTCACCCCTCCACTTT.

The chain employs TRBV7-2 and TRBJ1-1, with D hard to call. V dropped 5 bases and J dropped 0 bases, with 4 bases sitting between them. This CDR3 has 12 amino acids. CDR1 is SGHTA, CDR2 FQGNSA, per germline. The CDR3 protein is CASSAMNTEAFF. The CDR3, as DNA: TGTGCCAGCAGCGCTATGAACACTGAAGCTTTCTTT.

The chain employs TRBV11-2 and TRBJ2-1; TRBD1 aligns across 7 bases. CDR3 size: 19 residues. The junction had 23 bases not matched to a gene; V was cut back by 5 bases and J by 7 bases. Looked up from germline, CDR1 is SGHAT and CDR2 is FQNNGV. The CDR3 bases are TGTGCCAGCAGCCCGATGAGGTTACCGGGACAGTTTGGGGTGAATGAGCAGTTCTTC. Its translation: CASSPMRLPGQFGVNEQFF.

This chain joins TRBV4-2 and TRBJ2-1; perhaps TRBD1 as D (6 bases). Trimming left V 0 bases short and J 0 bases short, with 12 bases between. The germline V gene encodes CDR1 LGHNA and CDR2 YNFKEQ. The CDR3 is 17 amino acids. This CDR3 is CASSQDGQGSSYNEQFF. CDR3 sequence (DNA): TGTGCCAGCAGCCAAGATGGGCAGGGGAGCTCCTACAATGAGCAGTTCTTC.

On this clone: Germline is not matched at one junction end, which may reflect a read error. This chain joins TRBV7-9 and TRBJ1-2; D not resolved. Germline-derived CDR1 and CDR2 are SEHNR and FQNEAQ (reference sequence). CDR3 length: 12 amino acids. CDR3 nucleotide sequence: TGTTCCAGCAGCTACTCGGGAGGCGGCTACACCTTC. Its protein product is CSSSYSGGGYTF.

The gene calls are TRBV28 and TRBJ2-1, with 10 bases identical to TRBD2. Germline assignment: CDR1 MDHEN and CDR2 SYDVKM. The CDR3 covers 14 residues. Trimming removed 11 bases from V and 8 bases from J; junction bases left unmatched: 12. The CDR3, as DNA: TGTGCCGGTAAGAGCGGGGGGGCCCATCATGAGCAGTTCTTC. Translating gives CAGKSGGAHHEQFF.

The chain uses TRBV28 and TRBJ1-3; possible D gene TRBD1, 6 bases. Trimming cost V 3 bases and J 0 bases, with 12 bases left between them. CDR3 length: 16 amino acids. The germline V gene encodes CDR1 MDHEN and CDR2 SYDVKM. In DNA form, the CDR3 reads TGTGCCAGCAGTTTTCGTGGGGGCCCCTCTGGAAACACCATATATTTT. It codes for CASSFRGGPSGNTIYF.

The genes are TRBV5-6 and TRBJ2-7; D is possibly TRBD2 (5 bases). Germline V gives CDR1 SGHDT, CDR2 YYEEEE. The CDR3 sequence is 13 residues long. Trimming left V 2 bases short and J 3 bases short, with 9 bases between. CDR3 amino acids: CASSFGNSYEQYF. CDR3 DNA sequence: TGTGCCAGCAGCTTCGGGAACAGCTACGAGCAGTACTTC. The full variable domain, its missing parts supplied by reference TRBV5-6 and TRBJ2-7, is DAGVTQSPTHLIKTRGQQVTLRCSPKSGHDTVSWYQQALGQGPQFIFQYYEEEERQRGNFPDRFSGHQFPNYSSELNVNALLLGDSALYLCASSFGNSYEQYFGPGTRLTVT.

CDR3 DNA sequence: TGCGCCAGCAGCCCGAAGGCTACGAACAGGGCTGAGCAGTTCTTC. Translated: CASSPKATNRAEQFF. The chain has TRBV5-1 and TRBJ2-1; D is possibly TRBD1 (6 bases). V lost 4 bases to trimming and J lost 9 bases, with 20 bases between them. Germline-derived CDR1 and CDR2 are SGHRS and YFSETQ. This CDR3 has 15 residues.

The J gene is TRBJ2-5, the V gene TRBV5-1; D may be TRBD1 (6 bases). V gave up 1 base and J gave up 5 bases, with 12 bases separating them. This CDR3 spans 14 amino acids. In germline, CDR1 is SGHRS, CDR2 YFSETQ. CDR3 region: CASSLRQESETQYF. CDR3 sequence (DNA): TGCGCCAGCAGCTTGAGACAGGAGAGCGAGACCCAGTACTTC.

The chain recombines TRBV28 with TRBJ1-1; 9 positions agree with TRBD1. The CDR3 sequence is 14 residues long. Germline loops: CDR1 MDHEN, CDR2 SYDVKM. V lost 4 bases to trimming and J lost 3 bases; unmatched junction nucleotides: 3. The CDR3, as DNA: TGTGCCAGCAGTTCCGGGACAGGGCACACTGAAGCTTTCTTT. Its protein is CASSSGTGHTEAFF. Full variable domain (remainder filled in from reference TRBV28 and TRBJ1-1): DVKVTQSSRYLVKRTGEKVFLECVQDMDHENMFWYRQDPGLGLRLIYFSYDVKMKEKGDIPEGYSVSREKKERFSLILESASTNQTSMYLCASSSGTGHTEAFFGQGTRLTVV.

The table lists this clone with a count of one. The gene calls are TRBV27 and TRBJ1-4; 8 nucleotides line up with TRBD1. Germline V gene lookup returns CDR1 MNHEY and CDR2 SMNVEV (reference sequence). Unmatched junction bases numbered 10, after V lost 5 bases and J lost 2 bases. The CDR3 spans 17 residues. The CDR3 spells CASSGNRGKYTNEKLFF. The CDR3 DNA sequence: TGTGCCAGCAGTGGGAACAGGGGGAAGTACACTAATGAAAAACTGTTTTTT.

This clone was seen a single time. This chain links TRBV9 with TRBJ2-3, with unresolved D. V was pared by 3 bases and J by 6 bases, with 11 bases between. Germline V gene lookup returns CDR1 SGDLS and CDR2 YYNGEE. The CDR3 runs 13 residues. The CDR3 coding sequence is TGTGCCAGCAGCGGCCCAGGTCTTGATACGCAGTATTTT. Its translation: CASSGPGLDTQYF.

J is TRBJ2-3 and V is TRBV2; 14 bases are a match to TRBD2. V gave up 6 bases and J gave up 0 bases; unmatched junction bases: 11. The CDR3 sequence is 19 residues long. The germline CDR1 and CDR2 sequences are SNHLY and FYNNEI. The CDR3 here is CASSRRTSGGTISTDTQYF. CDR3 coding DNA: TGTGCCAGCAGCAGAAGGACTAGCGGGGGGACCATTAGCACAGATACGCAGTATTTT.

V is TRBV18 and J is TRBJ1-5, with D perhaps matching TRBD1 (5 bases). Germline V gene sequence: CDR1 KGHSH, CDR2 LQKENI. Trimming shortened V by 5 bases and J by 1 base, and 12 bases separated the two germline ends. This CDR3 is built from 15 residues. DNA for the CDR3: TGTGCCAGCTCATCAACCAGGGCGAGCAATCAGCCCCAGCATTTT. Translating it yields CASSSTRASNQPQHF.

This sequence joins TRBV5-1 and TRBJ1-4, with TRBD1 matching over 7 bases. Germline lookup yields CDR1 SGHRS and CDR2 YFSETQ. The CDR3 is made up of 14 amino acids. With 0 bases clipped from V and 8 bases from J, the junction kept 4 bases outside the gene matches. CDR3 in amino acids: CASSLDRGLEKLFF. The CDR3 nucleotides read TGCGCCAGCAGCTTGGATAGGGGGCTGGAAAAACTGTTTTTT.

The chain has TRBV10-2 and TRBJ2-5, with 12 bases matching TRBD2. This CDR3 is built from 17 residues. V lost 4 bases to trimming and J lost 4 bases; unmatched junction nucleotides: 10. CDR1 is WSHSY, CDR2 SAAADI, per germline. The chain's CDR3 is CASSVGASGRGLETQYF. The CDR3 DNA reads TGCGCCAGCAGTGTAGGGGCTAGCGGGAGGGGCCTAGAGACCCAGTACTTC.

The chain recombines TRBV15 with TRBJ1-6; D not certain. The V end was cut by 0 bases, the J end by 8 bases, with 14 bases between. The CDR3 runs to 16 residues. Looked up from germline, CDR1 is LNHNV and CDR2 is YYDKDF (reference sequence). CDR3 sequence reads: CATSRDWITEDSPLHF. The CDR3 region has the DNA TGTGCCACCAGCAGAGATTGGATTACAGAAGATTCACCCCTCCACTTT.